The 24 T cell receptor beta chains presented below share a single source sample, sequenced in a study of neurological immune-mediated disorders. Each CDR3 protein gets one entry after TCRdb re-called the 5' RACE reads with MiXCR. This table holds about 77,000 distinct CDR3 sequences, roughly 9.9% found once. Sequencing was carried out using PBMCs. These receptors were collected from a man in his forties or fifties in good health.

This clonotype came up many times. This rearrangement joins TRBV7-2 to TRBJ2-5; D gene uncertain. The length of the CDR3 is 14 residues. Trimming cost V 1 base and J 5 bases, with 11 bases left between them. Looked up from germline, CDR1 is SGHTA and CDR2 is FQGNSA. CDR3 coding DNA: TGTGCCAGCAGCTTAGTACCGCTTGTGGAGACCCAGTACTTC. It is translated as CASSLVPLVETQYF.

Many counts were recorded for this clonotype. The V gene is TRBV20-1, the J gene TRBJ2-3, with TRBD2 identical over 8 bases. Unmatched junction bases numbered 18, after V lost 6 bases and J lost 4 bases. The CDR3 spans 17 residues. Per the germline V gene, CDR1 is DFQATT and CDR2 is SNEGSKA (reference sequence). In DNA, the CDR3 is TGCAGTGCAGAGCCTCACAGTGGCGGGAGGTTTGCAGATACGCAGTATTTT. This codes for CSAEPHSGGRFADTQYF.

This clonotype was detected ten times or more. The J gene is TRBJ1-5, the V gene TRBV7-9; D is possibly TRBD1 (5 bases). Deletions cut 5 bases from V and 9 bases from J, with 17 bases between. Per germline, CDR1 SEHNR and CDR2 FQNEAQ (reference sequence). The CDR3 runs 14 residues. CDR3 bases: TGTGCCAGCAGCCGGGATCAGGGCCCGGGGCCCCAGCATTTT. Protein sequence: CASSRDQGPGPQHF.

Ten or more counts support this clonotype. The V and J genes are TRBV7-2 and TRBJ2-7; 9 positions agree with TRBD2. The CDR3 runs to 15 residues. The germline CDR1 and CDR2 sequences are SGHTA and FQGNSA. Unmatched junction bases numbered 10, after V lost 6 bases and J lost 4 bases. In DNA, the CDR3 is TGTGCCAGCAGGAATAGCGGGGGATCGTCTTACGAGCAGTACTTC. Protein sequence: CASRNSGGSSYEQYF. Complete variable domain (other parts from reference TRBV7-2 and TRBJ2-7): GAGVSQSPSNKVTEKGKDVELRCDPISGHTALYWYRQSLGQGLEFLIYFQGNSAPDKSGLPSDRFSAERTGGSVSTLTIQRTQQEDSAVYLCASRNSGGSSYEQYFGPGTRLTVT.

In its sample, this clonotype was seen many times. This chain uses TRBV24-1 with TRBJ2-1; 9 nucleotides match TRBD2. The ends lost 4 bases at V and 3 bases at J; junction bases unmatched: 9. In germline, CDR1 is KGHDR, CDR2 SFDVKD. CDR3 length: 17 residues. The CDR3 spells CATSDSIGTSRYNEQFF. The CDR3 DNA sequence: TGTGCCACCAGTGACTCTATAGGGACTAGCCGCTACAATGAGCAGTTCTTC.

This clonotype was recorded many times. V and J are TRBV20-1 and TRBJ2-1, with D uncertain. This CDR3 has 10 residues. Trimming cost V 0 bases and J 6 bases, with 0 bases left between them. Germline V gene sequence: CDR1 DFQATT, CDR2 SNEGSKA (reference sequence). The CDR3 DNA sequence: TGCAGTGCTAGAGACAATGAGCAGTTCTTC. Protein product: CSARDNEQFF.

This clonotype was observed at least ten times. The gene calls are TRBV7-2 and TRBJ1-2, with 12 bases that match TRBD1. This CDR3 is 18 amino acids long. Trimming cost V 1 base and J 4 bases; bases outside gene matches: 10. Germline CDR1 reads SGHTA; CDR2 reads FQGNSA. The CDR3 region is CASSLGGTGGARTYGYTF. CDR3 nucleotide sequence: TGTGCCAGCAGCTTAGGGGGGACAGGGGGCGCCCGGACCTATGGCTACACCTTC.

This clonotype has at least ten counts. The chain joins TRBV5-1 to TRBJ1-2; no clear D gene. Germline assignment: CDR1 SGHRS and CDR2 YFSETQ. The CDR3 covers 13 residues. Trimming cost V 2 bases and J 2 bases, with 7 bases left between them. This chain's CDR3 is CASSFTGNYGYTF. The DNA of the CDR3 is TGCGCCAGCAGCTTTACCGGGAACTATGGCTACACCTTC.

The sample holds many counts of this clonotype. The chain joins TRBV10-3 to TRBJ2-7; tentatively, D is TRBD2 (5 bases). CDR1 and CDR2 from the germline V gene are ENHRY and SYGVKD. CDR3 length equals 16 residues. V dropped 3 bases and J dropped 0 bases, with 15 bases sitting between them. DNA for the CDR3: TGTGCCATCAGTGATGGCGGGTCACTGAGCTCCTACGAGCAGTACTTC. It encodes CAISDGGSLSSYEQYF.

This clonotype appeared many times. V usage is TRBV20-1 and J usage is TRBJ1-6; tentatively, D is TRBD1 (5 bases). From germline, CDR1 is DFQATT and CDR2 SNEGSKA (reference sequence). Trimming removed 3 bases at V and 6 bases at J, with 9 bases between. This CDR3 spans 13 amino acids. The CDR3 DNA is TGCAGTGCTAGTGACAGTAGTAATTCACCCCTCCACTTT. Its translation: CSASDSSNSPLHF.

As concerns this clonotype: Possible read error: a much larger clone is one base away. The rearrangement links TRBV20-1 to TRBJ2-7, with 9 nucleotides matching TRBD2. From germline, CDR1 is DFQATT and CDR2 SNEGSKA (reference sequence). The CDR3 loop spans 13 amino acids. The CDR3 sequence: CSAHGAGGWEQYF. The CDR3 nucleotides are TGCAGCGCCCATGGAGCGGGAGGTTGGGAGCAGTACTTC.

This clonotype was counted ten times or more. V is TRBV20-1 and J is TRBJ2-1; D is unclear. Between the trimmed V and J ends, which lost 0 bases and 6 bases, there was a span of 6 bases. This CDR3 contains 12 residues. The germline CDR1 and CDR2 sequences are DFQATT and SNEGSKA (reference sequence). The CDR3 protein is CSARDWSNEQFF. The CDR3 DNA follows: TGCAGTGCTAGAGATTGGTCCAATGAGCAGTTCTTC.

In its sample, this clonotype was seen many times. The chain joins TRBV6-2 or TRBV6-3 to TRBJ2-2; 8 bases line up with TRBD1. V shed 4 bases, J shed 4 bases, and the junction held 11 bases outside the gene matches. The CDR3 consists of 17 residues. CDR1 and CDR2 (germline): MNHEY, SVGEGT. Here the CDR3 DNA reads TGTGCCAGCAGTTTAGACAGGGGCGACGTAGGCACCGGGGAGCTGTTTTTT. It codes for CASSLDRGDVGTGELFF.

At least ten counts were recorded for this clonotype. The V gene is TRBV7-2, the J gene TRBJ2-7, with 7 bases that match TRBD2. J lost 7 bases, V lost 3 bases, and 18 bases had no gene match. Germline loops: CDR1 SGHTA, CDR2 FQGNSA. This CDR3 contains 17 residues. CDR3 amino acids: CASSFGEGRGRLREQYF. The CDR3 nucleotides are TGTGCCAGCAGCTTCGGGGAAGGGCGGGGGAGGTTACGGGAGCAGTACTTC. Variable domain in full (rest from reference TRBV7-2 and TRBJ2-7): GAGVSQSPSNKVTEKGKDVELRCDPISGHTALYWYRQSLGQGLEFLIYFQGNSAPDKSGLPSDRFSAERTGGSVSTLTIQRTQQEDSAVYLCASSFGEGRGRLREQYFGPGTRLTVT.

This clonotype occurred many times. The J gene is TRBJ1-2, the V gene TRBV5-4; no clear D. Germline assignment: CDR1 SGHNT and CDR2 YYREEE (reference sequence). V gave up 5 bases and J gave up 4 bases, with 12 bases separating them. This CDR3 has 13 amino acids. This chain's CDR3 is CASSLDGGYGYTF. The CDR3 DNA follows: TGTGCCAGCAGTTTAGATGGCGGCTATGGCTACACCTTC.

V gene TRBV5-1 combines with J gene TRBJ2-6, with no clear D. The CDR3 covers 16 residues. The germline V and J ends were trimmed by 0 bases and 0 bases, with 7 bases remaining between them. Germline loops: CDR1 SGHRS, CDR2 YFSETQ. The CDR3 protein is CASSLDGPSGANVLTF. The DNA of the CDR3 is TGCGCCAGCAGCTTGGACGGCCCCTCTGGGGCCAACGTCCTGACTTTC.

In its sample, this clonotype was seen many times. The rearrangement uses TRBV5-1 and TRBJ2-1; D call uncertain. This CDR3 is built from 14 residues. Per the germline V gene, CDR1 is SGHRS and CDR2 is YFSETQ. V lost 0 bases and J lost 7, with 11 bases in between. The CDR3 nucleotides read TGCGCCAGCAGCTTGGCCACTGGAACTAATGAGCAGTTCTTC. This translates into CASSLATGTNEQFF.

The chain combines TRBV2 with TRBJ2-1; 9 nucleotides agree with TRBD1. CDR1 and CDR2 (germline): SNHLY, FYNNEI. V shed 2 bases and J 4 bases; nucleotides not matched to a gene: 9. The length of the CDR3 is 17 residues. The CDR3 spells CASSENGGTGWYNEQFF. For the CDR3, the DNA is TGTGCCAGCAGTGAAAACGGAGGGACAGGGTGGTACAATGAGCAGTTCTTC.

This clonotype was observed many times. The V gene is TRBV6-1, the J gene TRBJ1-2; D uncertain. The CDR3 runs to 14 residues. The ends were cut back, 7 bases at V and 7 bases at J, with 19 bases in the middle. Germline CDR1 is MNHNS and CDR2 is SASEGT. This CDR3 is CASIPSPWMAGYTF. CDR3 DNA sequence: TGTGCCAGCATCCCTTCGCCCTGGATGGCTGGCTACACCTTC.

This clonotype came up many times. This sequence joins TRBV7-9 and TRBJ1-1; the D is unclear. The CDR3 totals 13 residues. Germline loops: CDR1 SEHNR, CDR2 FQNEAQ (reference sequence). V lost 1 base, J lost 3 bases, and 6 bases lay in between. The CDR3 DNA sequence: TGTGCCAGCAGCTTAGAGACGCACACTGAAGCTTTCTTT. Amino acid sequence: CASSLETHTEAFF.

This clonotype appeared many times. CDR3 in DNA: TGCAGTGCTAGTACATTTTTTGGGGAGTATAATTCACCCCTCCACTTT. It specifies CSASTFFGEYNSPLHF. The V call is TRBV20-1, the J call TRBJ1-6; D call uncertain. Trimming took off 3 bases at V and 4 bases at J, with 16 bases between the two ends. Germline lookup yields CDR1 DFQATT and CDR2 SNEGSKA (reference sequence). CDR3 length equals 16 residues.

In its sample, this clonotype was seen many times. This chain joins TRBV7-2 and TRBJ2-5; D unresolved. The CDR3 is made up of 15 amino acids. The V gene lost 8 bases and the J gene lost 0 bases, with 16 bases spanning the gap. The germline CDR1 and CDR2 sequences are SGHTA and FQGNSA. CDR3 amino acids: CASDTDGFYQETQYF. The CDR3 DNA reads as TGTGCCAGCGACACGGATGGGTTTTACCAAGAGACCCAGTACTTC.

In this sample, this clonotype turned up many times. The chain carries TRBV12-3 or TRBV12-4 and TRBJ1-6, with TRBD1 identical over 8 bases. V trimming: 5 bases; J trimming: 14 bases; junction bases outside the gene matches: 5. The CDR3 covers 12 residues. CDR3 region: CASSMGQEALHF. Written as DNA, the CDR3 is TGTGCCAGCAGTATGGGACAGGAGGCCCTCCACTTT.

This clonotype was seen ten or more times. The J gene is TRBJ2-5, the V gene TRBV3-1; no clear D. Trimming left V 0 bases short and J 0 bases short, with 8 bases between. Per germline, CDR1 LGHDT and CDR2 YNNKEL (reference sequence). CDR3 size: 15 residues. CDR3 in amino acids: CASSQEGNYQETQYF. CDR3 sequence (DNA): TGTGCCAGCAGCCAAGAAGGAAACTACCAAGAGACCCAGTACTTC.